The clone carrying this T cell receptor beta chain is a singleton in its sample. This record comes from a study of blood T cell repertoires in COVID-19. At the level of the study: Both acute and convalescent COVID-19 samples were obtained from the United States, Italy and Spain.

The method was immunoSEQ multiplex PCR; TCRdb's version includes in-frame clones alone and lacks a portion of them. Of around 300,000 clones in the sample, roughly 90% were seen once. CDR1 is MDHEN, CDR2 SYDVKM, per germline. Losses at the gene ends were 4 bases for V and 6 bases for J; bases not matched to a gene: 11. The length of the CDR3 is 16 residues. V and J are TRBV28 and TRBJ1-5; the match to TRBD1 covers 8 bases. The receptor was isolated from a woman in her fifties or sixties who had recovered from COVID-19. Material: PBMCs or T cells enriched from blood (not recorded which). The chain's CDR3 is CASSSLDRDRSQPQHF. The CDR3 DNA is TGTGCCAGCAGTTCCCTGGACAGGGATAGAAGTCAGCCCCAGCATTTT.